The clone carrying this T cell receptor (beta chain) has just one count. Its antigen is unknown. They ran version v3.0 of the immunoSEQ assay at survey level. Produced via immunoSEQ multiplex PCR; TCRdb's table is partial and in-frame only. The data contain approximately 21,000 clones, around 82% of them singletons. This sample is part of a study of long-term antiretroviral therapy in people with HIV. Germline CDR1 reads GTSNPN; CDR2 reads SVGIG (reference sequence). The CDR3 loop spans 14 amino acids. V shed 8 bases, J shed 4 bases, and the junction held 6 bases outside the gene matches. Study-level findings and limits: Among HIV repertoires, CDR3 length ranges were narrower than those of controls. Collection spanned 2004 to 2017; ART regimens may be less effective than current ones.

All donors provided no fewer than one pre-ART and no fewer than two post-ART PBMC samples. Until DNA extraction, the samples held between roughly 1-10 million cryopreserved PBMC. The specimen was unsorted PBMCs, collected 1.5 years after starting antiretroviral therapy. The source is a man aged 30 to 45 with HIV. V and J are TRBV30 and TRBJ2-1, with 12 bases fitting TRBD1. The CDR3 loop reads CAGTGGEGYNEQFF. The CDR3 DNA reads as TGTGCCGGGACAGGGGGCGAGGGGTACAATGAGCAGTTCTTC.